Sequencing of this TCR beta chain was carried out in a study of blood T cell repertoires in COVID-19. Background on the study: Acute-phase and convalescent COVID-19 samples originated in the United States, Italy and Spain.

CDR3 length: 12 amino acids. V was pared by 4 bases and J by 5 bases, with 9 bases between. Germline V lookup: CDR1 SGDLS, CDR2 YYNGEE. Two negative PCRs, clearance, or symptom resolution had been documented for recovered Cohort 3 donors. Generated by immunoSEQ multiplex PCR, the TCRdb table keeps only in-frame clones and is missing some. The sample has about 170,000 clones, around four fifths seen once. The clonotype comes from a woman in her forties or fifties who had recovered from COVID-19. The sample was PBMCs or T cells enriched from blood (not recorded which). The rearrangement links TRBV9 to TRBJ1-2, with no clear D. The CDR3 DNA follows: TGTGCCAGCAGCCCCCCGGGGTATGGCTACACCTTC. Encoded protein: CASSPPGYGYTF.